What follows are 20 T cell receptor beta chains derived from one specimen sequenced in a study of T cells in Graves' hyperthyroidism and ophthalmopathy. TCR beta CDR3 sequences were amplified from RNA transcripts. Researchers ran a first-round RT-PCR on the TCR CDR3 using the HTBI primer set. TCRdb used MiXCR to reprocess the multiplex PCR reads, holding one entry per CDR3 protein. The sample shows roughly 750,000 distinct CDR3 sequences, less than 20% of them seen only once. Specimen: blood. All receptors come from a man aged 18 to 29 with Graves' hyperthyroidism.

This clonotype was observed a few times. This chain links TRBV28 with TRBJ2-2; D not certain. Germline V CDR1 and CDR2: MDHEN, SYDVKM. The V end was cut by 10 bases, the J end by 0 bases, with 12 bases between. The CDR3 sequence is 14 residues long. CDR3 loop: CATAATANTGELFF. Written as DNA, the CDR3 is TGTGCCACGGCAGCGACGGCGAACACCGGGGAGCTGTTTTTT.

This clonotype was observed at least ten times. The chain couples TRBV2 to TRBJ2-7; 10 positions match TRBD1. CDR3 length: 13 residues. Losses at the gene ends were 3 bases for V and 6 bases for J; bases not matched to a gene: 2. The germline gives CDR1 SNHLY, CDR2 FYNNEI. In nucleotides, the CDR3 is TGTGCCAGCAGTGACGGGACAGGGGCCGAGCAGTACTTC. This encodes CASSDGTGAEQYF.

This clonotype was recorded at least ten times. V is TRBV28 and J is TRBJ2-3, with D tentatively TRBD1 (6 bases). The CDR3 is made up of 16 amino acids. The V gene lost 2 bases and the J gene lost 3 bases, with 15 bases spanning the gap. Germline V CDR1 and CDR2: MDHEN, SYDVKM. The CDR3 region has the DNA TGTGCCAGCAGTTTACGGGTAGGCAGGGGAACAGATACGCAGTATTTT. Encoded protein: CASSLRVGRGTDTQYF. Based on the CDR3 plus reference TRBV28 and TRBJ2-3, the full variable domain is DVKVTQSSRYLVKRTGEKVFLECVQDMDHENMFWYRQDPGLGLRLIYFSYDVKMKEKGDIPEGYSVSREKKERFSLILESASTNQTSMYLCASSLRVGRGTDTQYFGPGTRLTVL.

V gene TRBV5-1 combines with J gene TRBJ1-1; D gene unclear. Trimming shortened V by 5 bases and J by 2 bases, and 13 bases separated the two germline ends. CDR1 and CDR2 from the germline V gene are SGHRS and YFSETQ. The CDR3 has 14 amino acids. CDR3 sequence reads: CASRAGWGNTEAFF. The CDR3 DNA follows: TGCGCCAGCAGAGCGGGATGGGGAAACACTGAAGCTTTCTTT.

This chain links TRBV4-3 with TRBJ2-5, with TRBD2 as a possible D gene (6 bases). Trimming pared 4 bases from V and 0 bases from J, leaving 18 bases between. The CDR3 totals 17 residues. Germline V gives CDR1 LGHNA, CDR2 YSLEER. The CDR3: CASSPSRGLLYQETQYF. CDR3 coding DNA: TGCGCCAGCAGCCCTTCGCGGGGTTTGCTCTACCAAGAGACCCAGTACTTC.

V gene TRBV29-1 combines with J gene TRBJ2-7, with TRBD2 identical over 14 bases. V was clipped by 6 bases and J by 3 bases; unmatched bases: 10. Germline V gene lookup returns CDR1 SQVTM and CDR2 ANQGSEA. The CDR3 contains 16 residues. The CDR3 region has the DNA TGCAGCGTCGGCCGAGAAGGGACTAGCGGGAGCTACGAGCAGTACTTC. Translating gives CSVGREGTSGSYEQYF.

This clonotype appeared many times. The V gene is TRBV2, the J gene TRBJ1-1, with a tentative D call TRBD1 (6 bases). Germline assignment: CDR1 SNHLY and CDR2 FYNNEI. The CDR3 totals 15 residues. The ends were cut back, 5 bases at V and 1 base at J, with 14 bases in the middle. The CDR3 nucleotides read TGTGCCAGCAGTCCTCGGGGGGCGAAGAACACTGAAGCTTTCTTT. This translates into CASSPRGAKNTEAFF. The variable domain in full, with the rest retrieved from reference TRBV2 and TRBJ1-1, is EPEVTQTPSHQVTQMGQEVILRCVPISNHLYFYWYRQILGQKVEFLVSFYNNEISEKSEIFDDQFSVERPDGSNFTLKIRSTKLEDSAMYFCASSPRGAKNTEAFFGQGTRLTVV.

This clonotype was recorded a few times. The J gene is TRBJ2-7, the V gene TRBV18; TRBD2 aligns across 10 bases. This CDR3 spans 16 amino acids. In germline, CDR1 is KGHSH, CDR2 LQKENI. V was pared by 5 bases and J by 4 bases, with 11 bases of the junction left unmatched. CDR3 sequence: CASSTLSGRSGYEQYF. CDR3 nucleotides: TGTGCCAGCTCAACCCTTAGCGGGAGGAGCGGATACGAGCAGTACTTC.

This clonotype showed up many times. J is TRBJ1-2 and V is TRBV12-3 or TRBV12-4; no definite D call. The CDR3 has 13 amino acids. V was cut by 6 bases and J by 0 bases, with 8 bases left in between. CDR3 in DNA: TGTGCCAGCAGCGGAATAACTAACTATGGCTACACCTTC. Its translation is CASSGITNYGYTF.

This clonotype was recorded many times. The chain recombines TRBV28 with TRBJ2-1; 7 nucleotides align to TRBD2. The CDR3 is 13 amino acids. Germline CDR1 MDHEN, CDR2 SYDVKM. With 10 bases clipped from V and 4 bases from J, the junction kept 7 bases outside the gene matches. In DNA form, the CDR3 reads TGTGCCATCGGCCGGCGGGAGTACAATGAGCAGTTCTTC. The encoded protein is CAIGRREYNEQFF. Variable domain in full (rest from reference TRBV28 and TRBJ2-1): DVKVTQSSRYLVKRTGEKVFLECVQDMDHENMFWYRQDPGLGLRLIYFSYDVKMKEKGDIPEGYSVSREKKERFSLILESASTNQTSMYLCAIGRREYNEQFFGPGTRLTVL.

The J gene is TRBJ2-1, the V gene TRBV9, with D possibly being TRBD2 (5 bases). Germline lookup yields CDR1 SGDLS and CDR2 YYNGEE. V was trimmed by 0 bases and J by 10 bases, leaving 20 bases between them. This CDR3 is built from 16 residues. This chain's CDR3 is CASSVAASPTAFEQFF. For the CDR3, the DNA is TGTGCCAGCAGCGTAGCGGCTAGCCCCACCGCTTTCGAGCAGTTCTTC.

CDR3 in DNA: TGTGCCAGCAGCCAAGAAACTAGCGGGAGGGCCGACGAGCAGTACTTC. Amino acid sequence: CASSQETSGRADEQYF. The chain employs TRBV14 and TRBJ2-7; 13 positions agree with TRBD2. Germline V gene sequence: CDR1 SGHDN, CDR2 FVKESK. The CDR3 extends over 16 amino acids. With V trimmed by 0 bases and J by 5 bases, 4 bases remained unmatched.

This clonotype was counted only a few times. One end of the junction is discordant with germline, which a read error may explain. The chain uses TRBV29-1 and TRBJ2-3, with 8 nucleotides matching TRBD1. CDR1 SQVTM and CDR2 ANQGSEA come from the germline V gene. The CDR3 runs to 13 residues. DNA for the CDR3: TGCAGCGTTAAAGAGGACAGGGCGGATACGCAGTATTTT. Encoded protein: CSVKEDRADTQYF.

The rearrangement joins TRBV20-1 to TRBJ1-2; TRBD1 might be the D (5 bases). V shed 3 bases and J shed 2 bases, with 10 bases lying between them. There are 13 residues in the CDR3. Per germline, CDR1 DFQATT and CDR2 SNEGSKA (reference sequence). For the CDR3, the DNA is TGCAGTGCTAGGGGAGGGGTAAACTATGGCTACACCTTC. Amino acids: CSARGGVNYGYTF.

CDR3 DNA sequence: TGTGCCAGCAGCTTGGTGCTGAGGGGGGCTTATAGCAATCAGCCCCAGCATTTT. As protein: CASSLVLRGAYSNQPQHF. The J gene is TRBJ1-5, the V gene TRBV5-5; tentatively, D is TRBD1 (6 bases). V was pared by 0 bases and J by 0 bases, with 16 bases between. The germline CDR1 and CDR2 sequences are SGHKS and YYEKEE (reference sequence). The CDR3 sequence is 18 residues long.

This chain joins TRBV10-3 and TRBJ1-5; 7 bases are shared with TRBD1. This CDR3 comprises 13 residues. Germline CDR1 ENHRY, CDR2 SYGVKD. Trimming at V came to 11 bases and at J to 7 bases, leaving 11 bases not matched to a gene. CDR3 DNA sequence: TGTGCCTCAAGAGGGGGCCAAACGCAGCCCCAGCATTTT. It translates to CASRGGQTQPQHF.

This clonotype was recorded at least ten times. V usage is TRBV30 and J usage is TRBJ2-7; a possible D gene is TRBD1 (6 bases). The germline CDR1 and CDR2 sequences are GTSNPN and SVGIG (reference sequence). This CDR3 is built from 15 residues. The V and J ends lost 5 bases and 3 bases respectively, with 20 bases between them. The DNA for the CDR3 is TGTGCCTGGGAAACCCGGGACAAGCCTCTCTACGAGCAGTACTTC. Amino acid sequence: CAWETRDKPLYEQYF.

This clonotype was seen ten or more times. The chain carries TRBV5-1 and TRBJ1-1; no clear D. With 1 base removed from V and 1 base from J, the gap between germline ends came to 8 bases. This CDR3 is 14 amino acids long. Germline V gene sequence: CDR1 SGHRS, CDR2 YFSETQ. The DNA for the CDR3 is TGCGCCAGCAGCTTGAATGCAGGGAACACTGAAGCTTTCTTT. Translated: CASSLNAGNTEAFF.

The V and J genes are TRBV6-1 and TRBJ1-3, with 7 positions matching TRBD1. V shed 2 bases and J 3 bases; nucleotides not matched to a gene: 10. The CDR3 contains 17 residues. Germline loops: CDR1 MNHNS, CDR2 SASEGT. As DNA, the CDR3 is TGTGCCAGCAGTGAAAGGGAGGAGGGGGCCATTGGAAACACCATATATTTT. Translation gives CASSEREEGAIGNTIYF.

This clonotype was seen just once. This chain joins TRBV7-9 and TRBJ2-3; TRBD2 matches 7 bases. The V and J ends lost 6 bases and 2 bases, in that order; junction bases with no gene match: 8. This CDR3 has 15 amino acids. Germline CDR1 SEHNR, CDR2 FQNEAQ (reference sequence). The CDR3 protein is CASRQGAGHTDTQYF. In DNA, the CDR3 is TGTGCCAGCAGGCAAGGAGCGGGGCACACAGATACGCAGTATTTT.